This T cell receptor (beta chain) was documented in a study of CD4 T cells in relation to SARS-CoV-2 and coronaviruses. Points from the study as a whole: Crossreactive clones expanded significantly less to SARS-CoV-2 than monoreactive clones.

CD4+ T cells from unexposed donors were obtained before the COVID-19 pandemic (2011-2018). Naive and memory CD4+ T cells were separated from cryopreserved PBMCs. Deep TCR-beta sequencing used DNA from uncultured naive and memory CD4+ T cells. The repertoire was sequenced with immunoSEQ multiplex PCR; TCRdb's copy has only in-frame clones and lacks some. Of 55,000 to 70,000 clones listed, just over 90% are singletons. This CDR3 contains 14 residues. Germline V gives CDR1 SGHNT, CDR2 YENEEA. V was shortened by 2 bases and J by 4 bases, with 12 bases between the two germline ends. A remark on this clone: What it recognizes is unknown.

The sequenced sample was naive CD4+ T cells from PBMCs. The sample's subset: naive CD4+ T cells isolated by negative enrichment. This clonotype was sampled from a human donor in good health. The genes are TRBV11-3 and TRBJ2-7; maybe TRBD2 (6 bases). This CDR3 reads CASSLSGRIYEQYF. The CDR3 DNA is TGTGCCAGCAGCTTATCCGGGAGAATTTACGAGCAGTACTTC.